What follows are 6 T cell receptor beta chains derived from one specimen sequenced in a study of T-cell memory formation after mild COVID-19. One entry per CDR3 protein, called by TCRdb with MiXCR from the 5' RACE reads. Among 100,000 or so distinct CDR3 sequences listed, approximately 12% were seen once. Sequencing was performed on PBMCs or a T cell subset sorted from them (not recorded which). All receptors derive from a man aged 18-30 years who had mild COVID-19 (a few samples of this study predate the infection). Cell type and time point are not known.

The chain joins TRBV11-2 to TRBJ2-3; D ambiguous. The germline V gene has CDR1 SGHAT and CDR2 FQNNGV. Trimming took 0 bases from V and 2 from J, leaving 3 bases between them. This CDR3 has 13 amino acids. The CDR3 DNA sequence: TGTGCCAGCAGCTTAGATCCCACAGATACGCAGTATTTT. Translation gives CASSLDPTDTQYF. The complete variable domain, with remaining parts taken from reference TRBV11-2 and TRBJ2-3, reads EAGVAQSPRYKIIEKRQSVAFWCNPISGHATLYWYQQILGQGPKLLIQFQNNGVVDDSQLPKDRFSAERLKGVDSTLKIQPAKLEDSAVYLCASSLDPTDTQYFGPGTRLTVL.

This chain links TRBV6-2 or TRBV6-3 with TRBJ2-1; weak D call: TRBD2 (6 bases). The ends were cut back, 7 bases at V and 5 bases at J, with 18 bases in the middle. The CDR3 is 15 amino acids. From germline, CDR1 is MNHEY and CDR2 SVGEGT. The chain's CDR3 is CASTQVGGRNNEQFF. The CDR3 coding sequence is TGTGCCAGCACCCAAGTGGGGGGTCGAAACAATGAGCAGTTCTTC.

This clonotype has a handful of counts. The rearrangement links TRBV6-5 to TRBJ2-2, with D tentatively TRBD1 or TRBD2 (6 bases each). The V and J ends lost 4 bases and 2 bases respectively, with 8 bases between them. The CDR3 consists of 14 residues. Germline V gene sequence: CDR1 MNHEY, CDR2 SVGAGI. The CDR3 loop reads CASSWGANTGELFF. For the CDR3, the DNA is TGTGCCAGCAGTTGGGGGGCCAACACCGGGGAGCTGTTTTTT.

The sample holds a few counts of this clonotype. The rearrangement links TRBV6-2 or TRBV6-3 to TRBJ2-2; D gene ambiguous. Trimming took 7 bases from V and 3 from J, leaving 21 bases between them. Germline V gene lookup returns CDR1 MNHEY and CDR2 SVGEGT. This CDR3 spans 17 amino acids. Written as DNA, the CDR3 is TGTGCCAGCACCCATCTGACCCACGCGCTTGACACCGGGGAGCTGTTTTTT. Encoded protein: CASTHLTHALDTGELFF.

This clonotype turned up a few times. V usage is TRBV7-9 and J usage is TRBJ2-5, with D hard to call. Between the trimmed V and J ends, which lost 5 bases and 0 bases, there was a span of 7 bases. The CDR3 contains 13 residues. Per the germline V gene, CDR1 is SEHNR and CDR2 is FQNEAQ (reference sequence). Written as DNA, the CDR3 is TGTGCCAGCAGCCCACCAGACCAAGAGACCCAGTACTTC. As protein: CASSPPDQETQYF.

The CDR3 DNA reads TGTGCCACCAGTGATCGACGGTGGCAGGGGACAGCGCTCACAGATACGCAGTATTTT. Its protein product is CATSDRRWQGTALTDTQYF. V is TRBV24-1 and J is TRBJ2-3; 7 bases match TRBD1. With 3 bases clipped from V and 2 bases from J, the junction kept 16 bases outside the gene matches. Germline-derived CDR1 and CDR2 are KGHDR and SFDVKD. This CDR3 has 19 residues.